This T cell receptor (beta chain) was retrieved from a study of T cells after yellow fever vaccination. Study-wide points: Contaminants from the bulk population, in the form of abundant clonotypes, could be found in FACS-sorted repertoires.

TCRdb reprocessed the 5' RACE reads with MiXCR, giving one entry per CDR3 protein. The data contain hundreds of thousands of distinct CDR3 sequences, 10% to 15% of them seen just once; the ten biggest clones take up under 15%. In the case of this clonotype: Its antigen remains unidentified.

The CDR3 consists of 17 residues. CDR1 is SGHDT, CDR2 YYEEEE, per germline. V gave up 4 bases and J gave up 1 base, with 15 bases separating them. This TCR was recovered from a man between 25 and 39 years old who received the YFV17D yellow fever vaccine. Sequenced here: PBMCs, sampled on the day of the yellow fever booster vaccination. V gene TRBV5-6 combines with J gene TRBJ1-6, with D possibly being TRBD1 (6 bases). CDR3 bases: TGTGCCAGCAGCCGAGAAGAGGGGGGATCCTATAATTCACCCCTCCACTTT. Translation: CASSREEGGSYNSPLHF.